This T cell receptor (beta chain) was identified during a study of blood T cell repertoires in COVID-19. Trimming took 5 bases from V and 5 from J; bases not matched to a gene: 7. The CDR3 has 15 amino acids. Germline V gene data show CDR1 as SNHLY and CDR2 as FYNNEI. Profiling relied on immunoSEQ multiplex PCR, and the TCRdb table lists in-frame clones only, not all of them. This table has about 260,000 clones, around 87% appearing once. The chain links TRBV2 to TRBJ1-2; 11 nucleotides match TRBD1. The sequenced sample consisted of peripheral blood. The origin of this receptor is a woman between 40 and 55 years old who had recovered from COVID-19. Here the CDR3 DNA reads TGTGCCAGCAGTACCGGACAGGGGGCTAGTTATGGCTACACCTTC. Protein sequence: CASSTGQGASYGYTF.